This T cell receptor beta chain was sequenced for a study of blood T cells in healthy people across ages (dated by TCRdb to about 2015). Turning to the overall study: In model experiments, roughly one uniquely barcoded TCR beta cDNA molecule per two T cells was captured by template switching. To track age-related changes in TCR beta repertoire diversity, the study relied on deep sequencing normalized with unique cDNA molecular identifiers. Donors were grouped into four age groups: young (average approximately 15 years), middle-aged (about 38), aged (about 59) and long-lived (around 82). Donors of different ages were randomly distributed across sequencing lanes to avoid experimental bias. Using the same blood draw, the study looked at two additional independent replicas of 1 million unique cDNA reads for two donors, one aged 18 to 30 and the other aged 80 or older.

Trimming leaves V shorter by 4 bases and J shorter by 6 bases, with the junction holding 6 bases beyond the gene matches. The CDR3 goes from the cysteine to the phenylalanine over 13 residues. The kept DNA is CDR3 alone, 39 bases in frame from the first base. Sequences DFQATT (CDR1) and SNEGSKA (CDR2) are obtained from the germline V gene (reference sequence). The library was obtained by 5' RACE. Sequencing was performed on an Illumina HiSeq 2500. A second PCR of roughly 6 to 11 cycles was run with a J-beta primer mix and a sample-barcoded 5' primer. Each TCR beta cDNA molecule received a unique molecular identifier from a template-switch 5' adaptor carrying 12 random nucleotides. At least 3 million CDR3-containing paired-end reads were obtained from each sample. The Mint cDNA synthesis kit, primed by a TRBC-specific oligonucleotide, was used to synthesize first-strand cDNA from all RNA. After uracil-DNA glycosylase treatment, a first 18-cycle PCR used universal primers M1SS and BC2_uni_R on all cDNA. In the authors' own workflow: Each sample was normalized by randomly selecting 1 million high-quality reads, each carrying a distinct molecular identifier. Instead of being binned into consensus sequences, reads that shared molecular identifiers were thrown out. MiTCR, set to a Q25 quality threshold and the strictest error-elimination algorithm, was used for CDR3 identification, clonotype clustering and error correction. A nonparametric unseen species model using Euler transformation provided a lower-bound estimate of total TCR beta diversity. TCRdb cleaned the public reads at Q25 with fastp, built clones with MiXCR and kept in-frame beta chains. Each CDR3 protein gets just one entry, which takes the most common genes and DNA from the rows behind it. The V and J calls follow TCRdb's processing rather than the paper's. The sample includes roughly 680,000 distinct CDR3 sequences, with roughly 49% observed a single time. The ten most abundant clones make up under 35% of the sample.

The investigation overall reported the following: Because donor CMV infection status was unknown, age-related changes in expanded clonotypes were potentially confounded. Observed TCR beta diversity correlated strongly with the percentage of naive T cells measured by flow cytometry. As age increased, observed TCR beta diversity per million T cells dropped in a roughly linear way, and a significant reduction was already evident by age 40. Compared with the aged group, the long-lived group had more naive CD4+ T cells, fewer expanded clones and increased TCR diversity, suggesting age selection. Since profiling was done on bulk unsorted PBMCs, naive and antigen-experienced compartments could not be conclusively compared. Estimates of total diversity from one million sequenced T cells were regarded as lower bounds and underestimates.

Donors were a few dozen systemically healthy Caucasian individuals from Russia aged about 6 to 100 years. Ten milliliters of peripheral blood were drawn from each donor into EDTA-treated Vacutainer tubes. Ficoll-Paque density-gradient centrifugation was used to isolate PBMCs, with at least 7 million per sample. Trizol reagent was used to extract total RNA from PBMCs, with at least 5 micrograms per sample. For every donor, flow cytometry on a PBMC aliquot measured the percentage of naive CD45RAhigh/CD27high T cells. On this clonotype itself: The clone's antigen remains unknown. Per-base qualities were not stored, and no clone one base away is much larger.

Specimen: blood. Recombination connected TRBV20-1 to TRBJ2-1; 7 bases in the junction line up with TRBD1. This sequence originates from a woman aged 60-75 years in good health. The CDR3 loop reads CSATRQGSNEQFF. The sequenced DNA: TGCAGTGCTACAAGACAGGGTAGCAATGAGCAGTTCTTC.